In its sample, the clone carrying this T cell receptor (beta chain) was seen many times. What it binds is unknown. These data come from a study of CD8 T cells in ankylosing spondylitis. Regarding the study as a whole: Some motif variants had been reported before (in reactive arthritis synovial fluid and blood). Reportedly, disease-linked clones are significantly enriched in ankylosing spondylitis patients' matched synovial fluid.

As the method for making TCR beta libraries, quantitative 5'-RACE with molecular barcodes was used. From the 5' RACE reads, TCRdb called clonotypes with MiXCR, one entry per CDR3 protein. The sample holds under 250,000 distinct CDR3 sequences; 10% are singletons and the top ten take 2.6%. The CDR3 has 15 amino acids. Germline CDR1 DFQATT, CDR2 SNEGSKA (reference sequence). V gave up 0 bases and J gave up 4 bases, with 16 bases separating them. The J gene is TRBJ2-7, the V gene TRBV20-1, with D perhaps matching TRBD1 (6 bases). Specimen: blood, either unsorted or a sorted T cell fraction (not recorded which). The TCR originated in a male donor with ankylosing spondylitis or in good health (not recorded which). The CDR3 region is CSARDRAGVGYEQYF. The CDR3 region has the DNA TGCAGTGCTAGAGATCGGGCAGGGGTGGGATACGAGCAGTACTTC.